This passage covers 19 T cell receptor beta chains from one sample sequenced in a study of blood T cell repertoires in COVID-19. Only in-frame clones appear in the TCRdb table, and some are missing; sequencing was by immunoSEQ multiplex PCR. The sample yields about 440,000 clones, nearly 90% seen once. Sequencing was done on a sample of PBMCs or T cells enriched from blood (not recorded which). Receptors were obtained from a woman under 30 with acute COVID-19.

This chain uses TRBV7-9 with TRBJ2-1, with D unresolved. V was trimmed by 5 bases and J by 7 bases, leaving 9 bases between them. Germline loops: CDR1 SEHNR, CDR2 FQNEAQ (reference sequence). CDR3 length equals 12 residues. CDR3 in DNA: TGTGCCAGCAGCCCCCTGACTAATGAGCAGTTCTTC. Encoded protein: CASSPLTNEQFF.

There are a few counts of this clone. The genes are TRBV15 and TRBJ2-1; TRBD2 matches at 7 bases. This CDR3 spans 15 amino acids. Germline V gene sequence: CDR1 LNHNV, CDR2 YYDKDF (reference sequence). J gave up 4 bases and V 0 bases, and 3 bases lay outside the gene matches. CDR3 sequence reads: CATSREAGNYNEQFF. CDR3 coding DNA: TGTGCCACCAGCAGAGAAGCGGGGAATTACAATGAGCAGTTCTTC.

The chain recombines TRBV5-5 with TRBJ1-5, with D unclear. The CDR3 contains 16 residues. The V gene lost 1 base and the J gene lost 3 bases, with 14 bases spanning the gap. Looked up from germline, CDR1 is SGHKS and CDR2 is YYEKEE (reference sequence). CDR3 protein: CASSLYGETYNQPQHF. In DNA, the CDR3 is TGTGCCAGCAGCTTGTACGGGGAGACCTACAATCAGCCCCAGCATTTT.

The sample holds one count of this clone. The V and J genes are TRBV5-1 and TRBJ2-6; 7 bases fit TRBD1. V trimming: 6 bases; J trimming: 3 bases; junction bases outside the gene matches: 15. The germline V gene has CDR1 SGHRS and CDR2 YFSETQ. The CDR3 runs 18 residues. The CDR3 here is CASNALQGPGFGANVLTF. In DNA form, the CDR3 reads TGCGCCAGCAACGCGTTACAGGGGCCCGGCTTTGGGGCCAACGTCCTGACTTTC.

The DNA for the CDR3 is TGTGCCAGCAGTGAGGCAACCTACGAGCAGTACTTC. Its translation: CASSEATYEQYF. The chain joins TRBV28 to TRBJ2-7, with D unclear. V was cut by 5 bases and J by 2 bases, with 7 bases left in between. CDR1 MDHEN and CDR2 SYDVKM come from the germline V gene. The length of the CDR3 is 12 residues.

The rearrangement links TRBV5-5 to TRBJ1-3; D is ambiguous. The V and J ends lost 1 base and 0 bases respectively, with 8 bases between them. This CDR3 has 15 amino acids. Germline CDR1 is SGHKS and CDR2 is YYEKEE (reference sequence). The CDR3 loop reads CASSLSGNSGNTIYF. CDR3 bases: TGTGCCAGCAGCTTGTCGGGTAACTCTGGAAACACCATATATTTT.

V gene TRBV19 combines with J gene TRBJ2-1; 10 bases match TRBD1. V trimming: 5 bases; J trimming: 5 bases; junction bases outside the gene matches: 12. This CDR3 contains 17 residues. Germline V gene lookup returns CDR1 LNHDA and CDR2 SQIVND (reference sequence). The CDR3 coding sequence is TGTGCCAGTAGTGGAAGAGGAACGGGACAGGGGAACAATGAGCAGTTCTTC. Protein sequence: CASSGRGTGQGNNEQFF.

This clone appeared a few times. CDR3 bases: TGTGCCAGTAGTATAGTGGCAGGATCCACTGAAGCTTTCTTT. This codes for CASSIVAGSTEAFF. This chain joins TRBV19 and TRBJ1-1; D is uncertain. The V and J ends lost 1 base and 4 bases respectively, with 10 bases between them. This CDR3 has 14 residues. Germline loops: CDR1 LNHDA, CDR2 SQIVND (reference sequence).

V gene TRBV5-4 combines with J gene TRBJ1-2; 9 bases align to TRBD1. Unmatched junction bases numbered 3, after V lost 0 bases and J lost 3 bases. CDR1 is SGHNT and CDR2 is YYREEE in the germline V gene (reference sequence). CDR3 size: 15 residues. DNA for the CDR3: TGTGCCAGCAGCTTGGCGGGACAGGGCTACTATGGCTACACCTTC. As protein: CASSLAGQGYYGYTF.

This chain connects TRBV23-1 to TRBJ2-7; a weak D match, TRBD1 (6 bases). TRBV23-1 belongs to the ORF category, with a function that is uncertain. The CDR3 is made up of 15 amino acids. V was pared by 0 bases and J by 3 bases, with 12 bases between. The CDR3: CASSQSGGRIYEQYF. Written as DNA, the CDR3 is TGCGCCAGCAGTCAATCAGGGGGAAGAATCTACGAGCAGTACTTC.

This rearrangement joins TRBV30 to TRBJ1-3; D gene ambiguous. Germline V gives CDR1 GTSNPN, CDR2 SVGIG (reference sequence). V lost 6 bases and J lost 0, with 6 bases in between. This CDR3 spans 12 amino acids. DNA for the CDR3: TGTGCCTGTCCCCACTCTGGAAACACCATATATTTT. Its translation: CACPHSGNTIYF. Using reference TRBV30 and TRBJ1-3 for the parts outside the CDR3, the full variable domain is SQTIHQWPATLVQPVGSPLSLECTVEGTSNPNLYWYRQAAGRGLQLLFYSVGIGQISSEVPQNLSASRPQDRQFILSSKKLLLSDSGFYLCACPHSGNTIYFGEGSWLTVV.

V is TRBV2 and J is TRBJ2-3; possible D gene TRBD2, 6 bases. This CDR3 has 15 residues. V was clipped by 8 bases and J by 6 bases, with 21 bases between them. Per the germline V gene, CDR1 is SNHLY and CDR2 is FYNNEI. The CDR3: CASFLVAGWGDTQYF. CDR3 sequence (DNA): TGTGCCAGCTTCCTCGTGGCGGGATGGGGGGATACGCAGTATTTT.

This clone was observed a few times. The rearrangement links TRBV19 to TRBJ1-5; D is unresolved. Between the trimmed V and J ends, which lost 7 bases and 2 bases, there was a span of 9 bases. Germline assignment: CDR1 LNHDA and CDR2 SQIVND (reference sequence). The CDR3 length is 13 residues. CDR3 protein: CASNFGGNQPQHF. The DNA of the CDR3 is TGTGCCAGTAATTTTGGAGGCAATCAGCCCCAGCATTTT.

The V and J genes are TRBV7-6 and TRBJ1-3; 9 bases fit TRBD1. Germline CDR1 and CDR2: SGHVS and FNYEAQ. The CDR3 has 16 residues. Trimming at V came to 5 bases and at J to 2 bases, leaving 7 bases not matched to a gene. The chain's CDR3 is CASSIGQGRTGNTIYF. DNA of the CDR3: TGTGCCAGCAGCATCGGACAGGGGAGGACTGGAAACACCATATATTTT.

CDR3 in amino acids: CASSQETGGIDGYTF. The CDR3 region has the DNA TGTGCCAGCAGCCAAGAGACAGGGGGAATCGATGGCTACACCTTC. V is TRBV3-1 (or the pseudogene TRBV3-2) and J is TRBJ1-2, with 9 positions matching TRBD1. V trimming: 0 bases; J trimming: 6 bases; junction bases outside the gene matches: 5. Germline V lookup: CDR1 LGHDT, CDR2 YNNKEL (reference sequence). The CDR3 is 15 residues long.

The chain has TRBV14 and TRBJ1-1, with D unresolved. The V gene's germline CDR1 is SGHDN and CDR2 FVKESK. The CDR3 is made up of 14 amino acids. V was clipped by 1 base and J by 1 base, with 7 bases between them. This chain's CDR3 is CASSQVGGNTEAFF. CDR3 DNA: TGTGCCAGCAGCCAAGTAGGAGGGAACACTGAAGCTTTCTTT.

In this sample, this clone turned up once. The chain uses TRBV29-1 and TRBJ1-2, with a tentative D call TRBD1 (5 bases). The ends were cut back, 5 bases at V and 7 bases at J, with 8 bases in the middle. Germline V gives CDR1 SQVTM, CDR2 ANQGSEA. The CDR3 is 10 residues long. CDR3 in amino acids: CSVPDIGYTF. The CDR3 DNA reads TGCAGCGTTCCGGACATTGGCTACACCTTC.

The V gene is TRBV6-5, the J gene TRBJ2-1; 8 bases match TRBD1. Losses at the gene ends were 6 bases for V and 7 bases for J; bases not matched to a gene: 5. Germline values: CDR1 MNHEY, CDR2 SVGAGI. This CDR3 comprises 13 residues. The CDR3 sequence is CASRDRVVNEQFF. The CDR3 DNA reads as TGTGCCAGCAGGGACAGGGTAGTAAATGAGCAGTTCTTC.

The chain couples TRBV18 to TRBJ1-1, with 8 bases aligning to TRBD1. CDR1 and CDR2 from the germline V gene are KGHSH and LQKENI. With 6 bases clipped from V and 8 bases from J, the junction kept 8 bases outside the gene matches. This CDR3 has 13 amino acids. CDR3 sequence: CASSLRTGMEAFF. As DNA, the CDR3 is TGTGCCAGCTCTTTACGGACAGGGATGGAAGCTTTCTTT.